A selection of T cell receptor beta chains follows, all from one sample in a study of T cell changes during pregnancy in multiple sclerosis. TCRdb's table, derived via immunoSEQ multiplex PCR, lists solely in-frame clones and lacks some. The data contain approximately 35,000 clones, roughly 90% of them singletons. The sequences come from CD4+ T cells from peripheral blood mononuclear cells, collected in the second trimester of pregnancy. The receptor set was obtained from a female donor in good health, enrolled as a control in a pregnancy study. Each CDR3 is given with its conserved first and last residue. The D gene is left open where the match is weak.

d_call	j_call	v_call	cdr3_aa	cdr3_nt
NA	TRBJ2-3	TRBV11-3	CASSSRTQGRSTDTQYF	TGTGCCAGCAGCTCCCGGACCCAGGGAAGGAGCACAGATACGCAGTATTTT
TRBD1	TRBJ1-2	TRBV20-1	CSVPGGLGYTF	TGCAGTGTCCCAGGGGGGCTCGGCTACACCTTC
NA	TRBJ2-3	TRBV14	CASSQDRGTDTQYF	TGTGCCAGCAGCCAAGATCGGGGGACAGATACGCAGTATTTT
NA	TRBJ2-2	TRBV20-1	CSALAVGELFF	TGCAGTGCTTTGGCTGTCGGGGAGCTGTTTTTT
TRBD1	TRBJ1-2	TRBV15	CATSRVSGRGNYGYTF	TGTGCCACCAGCAGAGTTTCGGGCAGGGGGAACTATGGCTACACCTTC
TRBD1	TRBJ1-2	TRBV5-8	CASSRTGFGNYGYTF	TGTGCCAGCAGCCGGACAGGGTTCGGTAACTATGGCTACACCTTC
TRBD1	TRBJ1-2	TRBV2	CASSSGTADYGYTF	TGTGCCAGCAGTTCCGGGACAGCAGATTATGGCTACACCTTC
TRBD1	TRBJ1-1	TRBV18	CATTGTGFTEAFF	TGTGCCACCACCGGGACAGGGTTTACTGAAGCTTTCTTT
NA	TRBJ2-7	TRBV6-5	CASSYYYEQYF	TGTGCCAGCAGTTATTACTACGAGCAGTACTTC
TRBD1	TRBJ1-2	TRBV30	CAWTGGNYGYTF	TGTGCCTGGACAGGGGGCAACTATGGCTACACCTTC
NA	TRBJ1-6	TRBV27	CASSPRTQNSPLHF	TGTGCCAGCAGTCCCCGGACACAGAATTCACCCCTCCACTTT